This paragraph reports one T cell receptor beta chain. The antigen is not known. Healthy bone marrow donors supplied every sample. 13 Jbeta primers and 60 Vbeta primers were used for the PCR. In the study's own analysis: It was a later analysis that counted about 80 million unique TCR beta chains, of which roughly 10 million were shared. Method: immunoSEQ multiplex PCR; TCRdb's copy keeps in-frame clones and lacks some. That table furnishes V, J and clone size, whereas the DNA furnished D and trimming. The sample yields around 200,000 clones, about 85% seen once. The sample belongs to a study of cytomegalovirus exposure and HLA in healthy donors. The germline V gene has CDR1 MNHNS and CDR2 SASEGT. The CDR3 has 14 amino acids. Trimming took 4 bases from V and 8 from J; bases not matched to a gene: 7. Study-wide findings and caveats: TCR beta V- and J-gene trimming was later associated with a missense DCLRE1C variant.

The sample consisted of PBMCs. The source is a woman aged 45-60 years in good health and CMV-seropositive. The chain has TRBV6-1 and TRBJ1-1; 10 bases line up with TRBD1. The CDR3 spells CASSVTGTGAEAFF. DNA of the CDR3: TGTGCCAGCAGTGTAACCGGGACAGGGGCGGAAGCTTTCTTT.